The 17 T cell receptor beta chains below all came from one sample that was sequenced in a study of blood T cell repertoires in COVID-19. Repertoires were generated with immunoSEQ multiplex PCR, while TCRdb's copy carries only in-frame clones and drops some. This table holds around 190,000 clones, 80% to 90% found once. The specimen was PBMCs or T cells enriched from blood (not recorded which). The origin of the receptors is a man aged 18 to 35 with acute COVID-19.

The rearrangement links TRBV5-4 to TRBJ2-3; D gene uncertain. The V gene's germline CDR1 is SGHNT and CDR2 YYREEE (reference sequence). V shed 5 bases and J shed 1 base, with 17 bases lying between them. This CDR3 is 16 amino acids long. Here the CDR3 reads CASSLQTGGRTDTQYF. In nucleotides, the CDR3 is TGTGCCAGCAGTCTCCAGACTGGCGGCCGCACAGATACGCAGTATTTT.

In its sample, this clone was seen a few times. The chain combines TRBV27 with TRBJ1-2; 7 nucleotides match TRBD1. CDR3 length: 16 amino acids. V was clipped by 4 bases and J by 3 bases; unmatched bases: 11. CDR1 and CDR2 (germline): MNHEY, SMNVEV (reference sequence). CDR3 sequence: CASSSPHRGADYGYTF. The CDR3 nucleotides read TGTGCCAGCAGTTCCCCTCACAGGGGCGCAGACTATGGCTACACCTTC.

This sequence joins TRBV4-3 and TRBJ1-2; D is uncertain. V lost 0 bases and J lost 4, with 21 bases in between. The CDR3 covers 18 residues. The germline V gene encodes CDR1 LGHNA and CDR2 YSLEER. CDR3 in DNA: TGCGCCAGCAGCCAAGATGTTGGCCCCGCCCCTGGGAGCTATGGCTACACCTTC. The encoded protein is CASSQDVGPAPGSYGYTF.

This clone was counted once. The chain couples TRBV27 to TRBJ1-5; D might be TRBD1 (6 bases). The CDR3 runs 13 residues. The germline V gene has CDR1 MNHEY and CDR2 SMNVEV (reference sequence). Trimming took 7 bases from V and 4 from J, leaving 11 bases between them. Written as DNA, the CDR3 is TGTGCCAGCACTACAGGGATGAATCAGCCCCAGCATTTT. Protein product: CASTTGMNQPQHF.

The gene calls are TRBV29-1 and TRBJ2-3; D is ambiguous. Per the germline V gene, CDR1 is SQVTM and CDR2 is ANQGSEA. CDR3 length: 13 residues. Trimming took off 4 bases at V and 4 bases at J, with 12 bases between the two ends. CDR3 sequence reads: CSVVIPESDTQYF. DNA for the CDR3: TGCAGCGTTGTAATACCGGAGTCAGATACGCAGTATTTT.

This chain connects TRBV23-1 to TRBJ1-1; maybe TRBD1 (6 bases). TRBV23-1 is known as an ORF, though its function is uncertain. This CDR3 is 17 amino acids long. The V gene lost 4 bases and the J gene lost 5 bases, with 23 bases spanning the gap. CDR3 loop: CASSLVFFTGRGTEAFF. In DNA, the CDR3 is TGCGCCAGCAGTCTGGTTTTTTTTACAGGGCGAGGAACTGAAGCTTTCTTT.

The rearrangement links TRBV11-2 to TRBJ2-1; 8 nucleotides match TRBD1. The CDR3 contains 14 residues. V lost 8 bases and J lost 5; bases outside the gene matches: 8. Germline lookup yields CDR1 SGHAT and CDR2 FQNNGV. DNA of the CDR3: TGTGCCAGCGGAACGGACAGGGTAAACAATGAGCAGTTCTTC. The encoded protein is CASGTDRVNNEQFF.

This clone was seen only a few times. This chain connects TRBV11-2 to TRBJ2-2; 9 bases are shared with TRBD2. V dropped 5 bases and J dropped 2; count of bases not matched to a gene: 6. The CDR3 spans 16 residues. Germline V gives CDR1 SGHAT, CDR2 FQNNGV. CDR3 loop: CASSPTSGLNTGELFF. In DNA, the CDR3 is TGTGCCAGCAGCCCGACTAGCGGATTAAACACCGGGGAGCTGTTTTTT.

Only one count was recorded for this clone. V is TRBV7-8 and J is TRBJ1-5; 7 nucleotides match TRBD1. The CDR3 has 18 amino acids. V lost 2 bases and J lost 0; bases outside the gene matches: 10. Germline CDR1 reads SGHVS; CDR2 reads FQNEAQ. CDR3 protein: CASSLNSRDRYSNQPQHF. The DNA for the CDR3 is TGTGCCAGCAGCTTAAATTCAAGGGACAGATATAGCAATCAGCCCCAGCATTTT.

There are a few counts of this clone. It is likely a read error, because the conserved phenylalanine at the end of the CDR3 is missing. It is unclear where the CDR3 begins or ends on the DNA, so no DNA is shown, and the CDR3 is as TCRdb lists it. V gene TRBV21-1 combines with J gene TRBJ1-1. TRBV21-1 is a pseudogene. The CDR3 spans 9 amino acids, including both terminal residues. CDR3 loop: CASSKGEEG.

CDR3 in DNA: TGTGCCAGCAGTCAAACTAGGGACAATGAGCAGTTCTTC. Residues: CASSQTRDNEQFF. The V call is TRBV12-3 or TRBV12-4, the J call TRBJ2-1; a possible D gene is TRBD2 (5 bases). Trimming shortened V by 5 bases and J by 5 bases, and 10 bases separated the two germline ends. This CDR3 is built from 13 residues.

The rearrangement links TRBV27 to TRBJ2-7; D uncertain. Germline CDR1 and CDR2: MNHEY and SMNVEV (reference sequence). With 4 bases removed from V and 2 bases from J, the gap between germline ends came to 12 bases. The CDR3 is 14 amino acids. CDR3 DNA: TGTGCCAGCAGTTCCCTGACAACCACCTACGAGCAGTACTTC. Translated: CASSSLTTTYEQYF.

The chain couples TRBV9 to TRBJ2-1; D is perhaps TRBD2 (7 bases). Germline V gene data show CDR1 as SGDLS and CDR2 as YYNGEE. The CDR3 contains 16 residues. V gave up 0 bases and J gave up 6 bases, with 16 bases separating them. The DNA of the CDR3 is TGTGCCAGCAGCGTAGCTCAGGGGAGGGGGAGCAATGAGCAGTTCTTC. Amino acids: CASSVAQGRGSNEQFF.

V usage is TRBV4-1 and J usage is TRBJ2-3; maybe TRBD2 (6 bases). Trimming stripped 4 bases from V and 4 bases from J, with 15 bases between. Per germline, CDR1 MGHRA and CDR2 YSYEKL. This CDR3 is 15 amino acids long. In nucleotides, the CDR3 is TGCGCCAGCAGCCTAAGTCCGCGGAGGGCAGATACGCAGTATTTT. Encoded protein: CASSLSPRRADTQYF.

This chain joins TRBV6-2 or TRBV6-3 and TRBJ2-1; D may be TRBD2 (6 bases). CDR1 is MNHEY, CDR2 SVGEGT, per germline. This CDR3 has 14 residues. Trimming took off 6 bases at V and 12 bases at J, with 21 bases between the two ends. Here the CDR3 reads CASSLGTYGWWQFF. DNA for the CDR3: TGTGCCAGCAGCCTCGGGACTTACGGATGGTGGCAGTTCTTC.

This clone was seen only once. This rearrangement joins TRBV28 to TRBJ2-7, with 8 bases that match TRBD1. From germline, CDR1 is MDHEN and CDR2 SYDVKM. The CDR3 spans 12 residues. V shed 7 bases, J shed 3 bases, and the junction held 2 bases outside the gene matches. The CDR3 nucleotides are TGTGCCAGCAACAGGGGGGACTACGAGCAGTACTTC. This codes for CASNRGDYEQYF.

The chain is built from TRBV30 and TRBJ2-5; TRBD2 might be the D (5 bases). From germline, CDR1 is GTSNPN and CDR2 SVGIG (reference sequence). V lost 4 bases and J 3 bases, leaving 21 bases between the germline ends. The CDR3 runs to 16 residues. This chain's CDR3 is CAWTQRPGRIKETQYF. In DNA, the CDR3 is TGTGCCTGGACACAAAGGCCGGGAAGAATTAAAGAGACCCAGTACTTC.